The 14 T cell receptor beta chains presented below share a single source sample, sequenced in a study of blood T cells in healthy people across ages. A second PCR of 7 to 11 cycles used a sample-barcoded 5' primer and a J-beta primer mix. TCRdb fed the 5' RACE reads into MiXCR, producing one record per CDR3 protein. This table has approximately 1.5 million distinct CDR3 sequences, approximately 43% appearing once. Sequenced sample: blood. The receptor set was obtained from a young woman in good health.

The chain employs TRBV24-1 and TRBJ2-1, with 7 bases that match TRBD2. The ends lost 3 bases at V and 10 bases at J; junction bases unmatched: 14. CDR1 is KGHDR, CDR2 SFDVKD, per germline. This CDR3 is built from 16 residues. The CDR3 DNA follows: TGTGCCACCAGTGATCATACCGGGACTACTTACGGGGAGCAGTTCTTC. This gives the protein CATSDHTGTTYGEQFF.

CDR3 residues: CASSQEQGSYGYTF. Written as DNA, the CDR3 is TGCGCCAGCAGCCAAGAACAGGGCTCCTATGGCTACACCTTC. The V call is TRBV4-3, the J call TRBJ1-2; D is possibly TRBD1 (6 bases). Trimming removed 0 bases at V and 4 bases at J, with 9 bases between. This CDR3 region has 14 residues. The germline CDR1 and CDR2 sequences are LGHNA and YSLEER.

The chain has TRBV6-1 and TRBJ1-1; 8 nucleotides match TRBD1. This CDR3 is 14 amino acids long. J gave up 7 bases and V 6 bases, and 10 bases lay outside the gene matches. Germline lookup yields CDR1 MNHNS and CDR2 SASEGT. The CDR3 region is CASRGQASDNEAFF. The CDR3 DNA sequence: TGTGCCAGCAGGGGACAGGCCTCAGACAATGAAGCTTTCTTT.

As concerns this clonotype: This may stem from a read error, because a much larger clone lies one nucleotide away. This sequence joins TRBV12-3 or TRBV12-4 and TRBJ2-3; perhaps TRBD1 as D (7 bases). CDR3 length equals 14 residues. CDR3 sequence (DNA): TGTGCCAGCAGTTTCGATGGGGGGACAGATGCGCAGTATTTT. Encoded protein: CASSFDGGTDAQYF.

This clonotype occurred a few times. The chain has TRBV25-1 and TRBJ2-7, with 10 bases fitting TRBD1. The CDR3 has 16 residues. Germline lookup yields CDR1 MGHDK and CDR2 SYGVNS. V shed 2 bases, J shed 7 bases, and the junction held 11 bases outside the gene matches. The DNA of the CDR3 is TGTGCCAGCAGTGAAAGCGACAGGGGGCCGGTTAATGAGCAGTACTTC. It yields the protein CASSESDRGPVNEQYF.

This chain uses TRBV12-5 with TRBJ2-1; 9 bases align to TRBD2. Per germline, CDR1 LGHNT and CDR2 FRNRAP. The CDR3 totals 17 residues. Trimming removed 0 bases from V and 3 bases from J; junction bases left unmatched: 6. CDR3 nucleotide sequence: TGTGCTAGTGGTTTGGTCGTAGCGGGGGACCACTACAATGAGCAGTTCTTC. Residues: CASGLVVAGDHYNEQFF. Based on the CDR3 plus reference TRBV12-5 and TRBJ2-1, the full variable domain is DARVTQTPRHKVTEMGQEVTMRCQPILGHNTVFWYRQTMMQGLELLAYFRNRAPLDDSGMPKDRFSAEMPDATLATLKIQPSEPRDSAVYFCASGLVVAGDHYNEQFFGPGTRLTVL.

This clonotype was found a few times. This chain joins TRBV6-6 and TRBJ2-1; maybe TRBD1 (6 bases). Per the germline V gene, CDR1 is MNHNY and CDR2 is SVGAGI (reference sequence). The CDR3 length is 14 residues. V shed 8 bases and J shed 3 bases, with 14 bases lying between them. CDR3 nucleotides: TGTGCCAGCTTGGACAGTGGGGGCTACAATGAGCAGTTCTTC. This codes for CASLDSGGYNEQFF.

The rearrangement joins TRBV13 to TRBJ1-4; weak D call: TRBD1 (5 bases). V lost 6 bases and J lost 10, with 15 bases in between. The CDR3 is 13 residues long. The germline gives CDR1 PRHDT, CDR2 FYEKMQ (reference sequence). CDR3 residues: CASRGLTGGKLFF. The CDR3 DNA is TGTGCCAGCAGGGGCCTAACTGGGGGAAAACTGTTTTTT. The complete variable domain, with remaining parts taken from reference TRBV13 and TRBJ1-4, reads AAGVIQSPRHLIKEKRETATLKCYPIPRHDTVYWYQQGPGQDPQFLISFYEKMQSDKGSIPDRFSAQQFSDYHSELNMSSLELGDSALYFCASRGLTGGKLFFGSGTQLSVL.

V is TRBV18 and J is TRBJ1-1; possible D gene TRBD1, 6 bases. This CDR3 has 14 residues. The germline V gene encodes CDR1 KGHSH and CDR2 LQKENI. V dropped 2 bases and J dropped 8 bases, with 15 bases sitting between them. In DNA form, the CDR3 reads TGTGCCAGCTCACCAGGGGGGCGTGCCCCCGAAGCTTTCTTT. Translation gives CASSPGGRAPEAFF.

The J gene is TRBJ2-7, the V gene TRBV20-1; D possibly corresponds to TRBD2 (5 bases). The CDR3 spans 14 residues. The V and J ends lost 0 bases and 0 bases respectively, with 9 bases between them. The germline V gene has CDR1 DFQATT and CDR2 SNEGSKA (reference sequence). The CDR3 spells CSARDSGISYEQYF. CDR3 nucleotides: TGCAGTGCTAGAGACAGCGGAATCTCCTACGAGCAGTACTTC.

This clonotype was counted a few times. The rearrangement uses TRBV4-3 and TRBJ2-2; the D is unclear. CDR3 size: 15 residues. The germline V gene encodes CDR1 LGHNA and CDR2 YSLEER. Trimming stripped 0 bases from V and 0 bases from J, with 5 bases between. The CDR3 sequence: CASSQEGSNTGELFF. The CDR3, as DNA: TGCGCCAGCAGCCAAGAAGGGTCGAACACCGGGGAGCTGTTTTTT.

The V call is TRBV20-1, the J call TRBJ2-7; TRBD2 is a possible D gene (7 bases). The length of the CDR3 is 15 residues. Germline assignment: CDR1 DFQATT and CDR2 SNEGSKA (reference sequence). Trimming cost V 4 bases and J 0 bases, with 16 bases left between them. CDR3 sequence: CSATTVRGGSYEQYF. The CDR3 nucleotides read TGCAGTGCTACCACCGTAAGGGGGGGCTCCTACGAGCAGTACTTC.

This clonotype was seen just once. This chain links TRBV20-1 with TRBJ1-2; D might be TRBD1 (6 bases). The CDR3 covers 13 residues. Germline CDR1 DFQATT, CDR2 SNEGSKA (reference sequence). V was pared by 6 bases and J by 4 bases, with 15 bases between. The CDR3 region has the DNA TGCAGTGCGACTCAACAGGGCGGCTATGGCTACACCTTC. Amino acid sequence: CSATQQGGYGYTF.

The table lists this clonotype with a few counts. V usage is TRBV12-3 or TRBV12-4 and J usage is TRBJ1-2; D is ambiguous. CDR3 length equals 15 residues. The germline V and J ends were trimmed by 4 bases and 2 bases, with 14 bases remaining between them. CDR3 DNA: TGTGCCAGCAGTTCCTCCCCCGAAGGGAACTATGGCTACACCTTC. Residues: CASSSSPEGNYGYTF.